This T cell receptor (beta chain) was identified in a study of blood T cell repertoires in COVID-19. Study summary: Both acute and convalescent COVID-19 samples were obtained from the United States, Italy and Spain.

Authors' methods: Cell counts per sample came from amplifying reference gene primers. TCRdb's copy holds only in-frame clones and misses some; the assay was immunoSEQ multiplex PCR. V and J calls and clone size are given by that table; D and trimming were obtained from the DNA. The sample consists of some 510,000 clones, roughly 90% of them appearing once. The ends were cut back, 0 bases at V and 8 bases at J, with 16 bases in the middle. CDR1 and CDR2 from the germline V gene are LGHNA and YSLEER. The CDR3 consists of 16 residues. Self-reported history from a screening survey and questionnaire set each donor's cohort. Either two negative PCRs, clearance, or symptom resolution qualified Cohort 3 donors as recovered.

This TCR derives from a woman aged 35 to 49 who had recovered from COVID-19. Sequencing used PBMCs or T cells enriched from blood (not recorded which). The chain links TRBV4-3 to TRBJ1-4; D gene unclear. This chain's CDR3 is CASSQESARSGEKLFF. CDR3 sequence (DNA): TGCGCCAGCAGCCAAGAAAGCGCCAGGAGCGGGGAAAAACTGTTTTTT.